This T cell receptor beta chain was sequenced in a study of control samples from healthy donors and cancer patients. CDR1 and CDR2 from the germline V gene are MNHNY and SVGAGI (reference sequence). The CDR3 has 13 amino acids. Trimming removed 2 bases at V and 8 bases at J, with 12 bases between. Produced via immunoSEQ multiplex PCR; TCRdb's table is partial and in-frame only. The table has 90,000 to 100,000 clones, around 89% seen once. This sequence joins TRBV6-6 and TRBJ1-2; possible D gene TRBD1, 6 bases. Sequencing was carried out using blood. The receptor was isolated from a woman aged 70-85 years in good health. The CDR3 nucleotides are TGTGCCAGCAGTTACCTTCAGGGGCGAGGCTACACCTTC. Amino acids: CASSYLQGRGYTF.